This T cell receptor beta chain was identified in a study of preoperative IRX-2 immunotherapy in early breast cancer. Libraries were prepared by immunoSEQ multiplex PCR; TCRdb keeps only in-frame clonotypes and omits some of them. The sample includes approximately 100,000 clones, just over 85% of them seen just once. Treatment of the sample: preoperative locoregional IRX-2 cytokine immunotherapy. Per the germline V gene, CDR1 is SQVTM and CDR2 is ANQGSEA. The CDR3 sequence is 14 residues long. V was shortened by 6 bases and J by 1 base, with 15 bases between the two germline ends. This chain connects TRBV29-1 to TRBJ1-1; D is unresolved. Sequences were derived from tumor tissue, sampled after IRX-2 immunotherapy. The TCR comes from a human donor with breast cancer. The CDR3 nucleotides read TGCAGCGTGATCGCTCAGCTCCAGAACACTGAAGCTTTCTTT. The encoded protein is CSVIAQLQNTEAFF.